The clone carrying this T cell receptor (beta chain) appeared once. Per the original data handling: From reference gene primer amplification, estimates of nucleated cell counts were derived. Assay: immunoSEQ multiplex PCR; the TCRdb copy retains only in-frame clones and omits some. V and J calls and clone size are given by that table; D and trimming were obtained from the DNA. The profile covers approximately 230,000 clones, with more than 70% appearing a single time and roughly 6.8% taken by the ten largest. One Seattle source followed patients from active infection through their disease course. These data are taken from a study of blood T cell repertoires in COVID-19. In the study overall: Collection of acute and convalescent COVID-19 samples took place in the United States, Italy and Spain.

V lost 5 bases and J lost 1, with 12 bases in between. Germline-derived CDR1 and CDR2 are MNHEY and SMNVEV (reference sequence). The CDR3 totals 14 residues. The receptor's source is a woman aged 25 to 45 with COVID-19, enrolled during active disease. The chain combines TRBV27 with TRBJ2-7; the D is unclear. Sequenced: peripheral blood. The CDR3 spells CASSRYPGSYEQYF. The CDR3 nucleotides are TGTGCCAGCAGTAGATACCCAGGTTCCTACGAGCAGTACTTC.